Given below is one T cell receptor beta chain in context. The antigen it recognizes is unknown. There are no base qualities to consult, and no much larger clone falls within one base. This specimen comes from a study of T cell responses to AZD1222 COVID-19 vaccine (TCRdb year 2021). Notes on the research overall: A total of 240 or so trial participants underwent TCR sequencing, of whom roughly 210 had received two doses of AZD1222 and around 25 had received two doses of the MenACWY control vaccine. Trial participants were enrolled by age into subgroups of 18-55, 56-69 and 70-plus years, and around 150, 28 and 57 TCR-sequenced participants, respectively, were included in these subgroups.

The CDR3 contains 14 residues, cysteine and phenylalanine counted. Only CDR3 DNA is held: 42 bases, read in frame from base 1. CDR1 and CDR2 are drawn from the germline V gene (reference sequence): MNHEY, SMNVEV. V loses 3 bases of germline sequence and J loses 0 bases, and the interval between the two ends is 8 bases. The CDR3 regions of human TCRbeta chains were analyzed by immunosequencing. In the original analysis: Repertoire TCRs were checked for matches against a reference library of SARS-CoV-2-specific TCRs that had been generated using the MIRA antigen-specificity platform. Breadth was defined as the fraction of unique TCRs that were SARS-CoV-2-associated, and depth was defined as the fraction of total T cells that were SARS-CoV-2-associated. Using the MIRA data, each spike-specific TCR was mapped to the spike region that the TCR reacts to and placed in a CD4 or CD8 class. Log10-transformed breadth and depth values were compared by one-way ANOVA with Sidak's multiple comparisons tests. What TCRdb holds here is the immuneACCESS table cut down to in-frame rearrangements. Part of the clones is not present; checked against another copy, under half of the missing clones reflect an unresolved V gene, and the others are unexplained. That table gives V, J and clone size, and the DNA gave D and trimming. The sample table shows 100,000 to 120,000 clones, and 85% to 95% are seen once. The top ten hold around 2.8% of the sample.

What the study reported, not specific to this receptor: Reportedly, close to half of the unique spike-specific TCRs recognized epitopes lying outside the regions that are mutated in the B.1.351 and B.1.1.7 variants. Only five or six AZD1222 recipients were SARS-CoV-2 seropositive at baseline, limiting conclusions about previously exposed vaccinees. After two AZD1222 doses, spike-specific TCR breadth and depth were significantly higher than at day 0 and than in MenACWY recipients. Because no samples from the day 14 peak response were available, repertoires could be characterized only after the peak T cell response. Participants were mostly white British and included more females than males, and it was suggested by the authors that clonal diversity may have been underestimated. Vaccine-associated CD4 TCRs spanned the whole spike protein, with dominant responses in regions 160-218 and 743-854. In the small 56-69-year group, the increase in depth fell short of significance, most likely because of low power.

The sample's time point, from its label and the paper: about 28 days (+/-7) after the second vaccine dose. AZD1222 recipients whose second dose came at about 4 weeks and those whose second dose came at about 12 weeks were combined into one group, since spike-specific TCR depth and breadth did not differ between the two schedules. The vaccinee samples were drawn from two UK trials, COV001 and COV002, one of which was a single-blind randomized controlled phase 2/3 trial testing AZD1222 (ChAdOx1 nCoV-19) in healthy adults. For TCRbeta chain sequencing, PBMC samples from trial participants were taken at day 0 and at day 28 after the second dose.

The chain joins TRBV27 to TRBJ1-1; the D gene is perhaps TRBD1, from 5 matching bases. The starting material was peripheral blood, obtained 28 days after the second AZD1222 dose. The sequence derives from an adult who received the AZD1222 COVID-19 vaccine. The CDR3 protein is CASSLAGLNTEAFF. The DNA reads as follows: TGTGCCAGCAGTTTGGCAGGGCTGAACACTGAAGCTTTCTTT.